Listed below are T cell receptor beta chains from one sample, sequenced in a study of blood T cell repertoires in COVID-19. Here immunoSEQ multiplex PCR was the method, and the copy in TCRdb shows in-frame clones only, minus some. The sample carries 110,000 to 150,000 clones, 84% recorded once. Sequencing input: peripheral blood. These receptors were taken from a human donor in a cohort sampled during active COVID-19. The CDR3 runs from the conserved cysteine through the conserved F or W. A D gene is named only where the DNA matches it firmly. Clone size, where shown, is once, few, many, or a class for clones that have expanded.

v_call: TRBV14; cdr3_length: 13; clone_size: -; j_call: TRBJ2-5; d_call: -; cdr3_nt: TGTGCCAGCAGCCGCGGCCTCCAAGAGACCCAGTACTTC; cdr3_aa: CASSRGLQETQYF
v_call: TRBV9; cdr3_length: 15; clone_size: -; j_call: TRBJ1-2; d_call: -; cdr3_nt: TGTGCCAGCAGCGTAGCGGGGGGCACTAGTTATGGCTACACCTTC; cdr3_aa: CASSVAGGTSYGYTF
v_call: TRBV3-1/TRBV3-2; cdr3_length: 14; clone_size: few; j_call: TRBJ1-1; d_call: -; cdr3_nt: TGTGCCAGCAGCCGGAAGGTGGGGAGCACTGAAGCTTTCTTT; cdr3_aa: CASSRKVGSTEAFF
v_call: TRBV6-5; cdr3_length: 15; clone_size: -; j_call: TRBJ2-1; d_call: TRBD2; cdr3_nt: TGTGCCAGCAGTCGAGCGGGGGGCCCCTACAATGAGCAGTTCTTC; cdr3_aa: CASSRAGGPYNEQFF
v_call: TRBV6-2/TRBV6-3; cdr3_length: 13; clone_size: -; j_call: TRBJ1-1; d_call: -; cdr3_nt: TGTGCCAGCAGTTACTTCGGGGACACTGAAGCTTTCTTT; cdr3_aa: CASSYFGDTEAFF
v_call: TRBV10-3; cdr3_length: 15; clone_size: once; j_call: TRBJ1-4; d_call: -; cdr3_nt: TGTGCCATCAGAGGCCGGGATGCAACTAATGAAAAACTGTTTTTT; cdr3_aa: CAIRGRDATNEKLFF
v_call: TRBV14; cdr3_length: 17; clone_size: -; j_call: TRBJ2-5; d_call: TRBD2; cdr3_nt: TGTGCCAGCAGTCAGAGACTAGCGGGAGGCAGAGGAGAGACCCAGTACTTC; cdr3_aa: CASSQRLAGGRGETQYF
v_call: TRBV7-2; cdr3_length: 17; clone_size: -; j_call: TRBJ2-1; d_call: TRBD2; cdr3_nt: TGTGCCAGCAGCTCCCGCCCCGGGACTAGCGGTTACAATGAGCAGTTCTTC; cdr3_aa: CASSSRPGTSGYNEQFF
v_call: TRBV12-3/TRBV12-4; cdr3_length: 13; clone_size: once; j_call: TRBJ2-3; d_call: TRBD2; cdr3_nt: TGTGCCAGCAGATCCCTTCTAGCGGGGGCCCTAAATTTT; cdr3_aa: CASRSLLAGALNF
v_call: TRBV29-1; cdr3_length: 12; clone_size: few; j_call: TRBJ2-1; d_call: -; cdr3_nt: TGCAGCGTGGCCGGGTCATACAATGAGCAGTTCTTC; cdr3_aa: CSVAGSYNEQFF
v_call: TRBV18; cdr3_length: 14; clone_size: -; j_call: TRBJ2-3; d_call: -; cdr3_nt: TGTGCCAGCTCACCCGACAACAGGGTAGATACGCAGTATTTT; cdr3_aa: CASSPDNRVDTQYF
v_call: TRBV3-1/TRBV3-2; cdr3_length: 15; clone_size: -; j_call: TRBJ2-3; d_call: TRBD2; cdr3_nt: TGTGCCAGCAGCCAAGAGACTAGCGGGAGCGATACGCAGTATTTT; cdr3_aa: CASSQETSGSDTQYF
v_call: TRBV6-6; cdr3_length: 16; clone_size: -; j_call: TRBJ2-1; d_call: TRBD2; cdr3_nt: TGTGCCAGCAGATCCTTAGCGGGGGGGCCGTTGGATGAGCAGTTCTTC; cdr3_aa: CASRSLAGGPLDEQFF
v_call: TRBV7-8; cdr3_length: 16; clone_size: -; j_call: TRBJ1-6; d_call: TRBD1; cdr3_nt: TGTGCCAGCAGCACCGGACAGGGATCCTATAATTCACCCCTCCACTTT; cdr3_aa: CASSTGQGSYNSPLHF
v_call: TRBV18; cdr3_length: 15; clone_size: few; j_call: TRBJ1-2; d_call: -; cdr3_nt: TGTGCCAGCTCACCAGGGGAGTACATGCTCCTAGGCTACACCTTC; cdr3_aa: CASSPGEYMLLGYTF
v_call: TRBV25-1; cdr3_length: 15; clone_size: -; j_call: TRBJ1-1; d_call: -; cdr3_nt: TGTGCCAGCAGTGAATTAACCCAGGTGAACACTGAAGCTTTCTTT; cdr3_aa: CASSELTQVNTEAFF
v_call: TRBV5-5; cdr3_length: 14; clone_size: -; j_call: TRBJ2-7; d_call: TRBD1; cdr3_nt: TGTGCCAGCAGCTTGAACAGGGGCGCAAACGAGCAGTACTTC; cdr3_aa: CASSLNRGANEQYF
v_call: TRBV10-3; cdr3_length: 19; clone_size: -; j_call: TRBJ1-5; d_call: TRBD1; cdr3_nt: TGTGCCATCAGCGCAACCTCAGGGGGGTGGACAGGGGAAAATCAGCCCCAGCATTTT; cdr3_aa: CAISATSGGWTGENQPQHF
v_call: TRBV18; cdr3_length: 14; clone_size: -; j_call: TRBJ1-3; d_call: -; cdr3_nt: TGTGCCAGCTCCGGTCGGGGGGCAGAAAACACCATATATTTT; cdr3_aa: CASSGRGAENTIYF
v_call: TRBV2; cdr3_length: 16; clone_size: -; j_call: TRBJ1-2; d_call: TRBD1; cdr3_nt: TGTGCCAGGGTATCCGGGACAGGGAGTTTGACAAATGGCTACACCTTC; cdr3_aa: CARVSGTGSLTNGYTF
v_call: TRBV2; cdr3_length: 14; clone_size: -; j_call: TRBJ1-6; d_call: TRBD1; cdr3_nt: TGTGCCAGCAGCTGGACAGGGGTGGGTTCACCCCTCCACTTT; cdr3_aa: CASSWTGVGSPLHF
v_call: TRBV15; cdr3_length: 14; clone_size: -; j_call: TRBJ2-2; d_call: -; cdr3_nt: TGTGCCACCAGCAGATTTAGCGGCACCGGGGAGCTGTTTTTT; cdr3_aa: CATSRFSGTGELFF
v_call: TRBV5-6; cdr3_length: 16; clone_size: -; j_call: TRBJ1-4; d_call: TRBD1; cdr3_nt: TGTGCCAGCAGCTTGAGTGGGACAGGGGGCGTTGAAAAACTGTTTTTT; cdr3_aa: CASSLSGTGGVEKLFF
v_call: TRBV11-2; cdr3_length: 18; clone_size: -; j_call: TRBJ2-1; d_call: -; cdr3_nt: TGTGCCAGCAGCCCTAGTCGAGGGGGGGGGCAGTCCTACAATGAGCAGTTCTTC; cdr3_aa: CASSPSRGGGQSYNEQFF
v_call: TRBV6-5; cdr3_length: 14; clone_size: -; j_call: TRBJ2-7; d_call: TRBD1; cdr3_nt: TGTGCCAGCAGGCTGGACAGGGGAGTCTACGAGCAGTACTTC; cdr3_aa: CASRLDRGVYEQYF
v_call: TRBV7-2; cdr3_length: 15; clone_size: -; j_call: TRBJ2-1; d_call: -; cdr3_nt: TGTGCCAGCAGCTTTAATCAGGGCTCTCACAATGAGCAGTTCTTC; cdr3_aa: CASSFNQGSHNEQFF
v_call: TRBV12-3/TRBV12-4; cdr3_length: 11; clone_size: -; j_call: TRBJ2-7; d_call: -; cdr3_nt: TGTGCCAGCAGTTTATCCAACGAGCAGTACTTC; cdr3_aa: CASSLSNEQYF
v_call: TRBV29-1; cdr3_length: 15; clone_size: -; j_call: TRBJ2-7; d_call: TRBD1; cdr3_nt: TGCAGCGTTGAAGGTCGGGACAGGGGGCGCGTCGGGCAGTACTTC; cdr3_aa: CSVEGRDRGRVGQYF
v_call: TRBV12-3/TRBV12-4; cdr3_length: 13; clone_size: -; j_call: TRBJ1-6; d_call: TRBD1; cdr3_nt: TGTGCCAGCAGTAGAACAGGGGGCCCACCCCTCCACTTT; cdr3_aa: CASSRTGGPPLHF
v_call: TRBV19; cdr3_length: 15; clone_size: -; j_call: TRBJ1-1; d_call: -; cdr3_nt: TGTGCCAGTAGTATAAAGAAGGCCGGGGGGGCTGAAGCTTTCTTT; cdr3_aa: CASSIKKAGGAEAFF
v_call: TRBV5-1; cdr3_length: 13; clone_size: -; j_call: TRBJ2-7; d_call: TRBD1; cdr3_nt: TGCGCCAGCAGTTGGGACAGCTCCTACGAGCAGTACTTC; cdr3_aa: CASSWDSSYEQYF
v_call: TRBV4-1; cdr3_length: 14; clone_size: -; j_call: TRBJ2-1; d_call: TRBD2; cdr3_nt: TGCGCCAGCAGCCACTTAGCGGGGTACAATGAGCAGTTCTTC; cdr3_aa: CASSHLAGYNEQFF
v_call: TRBV12-3/TRBV12-4; cdr3_length: 13; clone_size: -; j_call: TRBJ1-2; d_call: -; cdr3_nt: TGTGCCAGCAGTCCCGGTCCGGGGGATGGCTACACCTTC; cdr3_aa: CASSPGPGDGYTF
v_call: TRBV19; cdr3_length: 16; clone_size: -; j_call: TRBJ2-5; d_call: TRBD2; cdr3_nt: TGTGCCAGTAGTATTGGCGGCGGGAGTAGTTGGGAGACCCAGTACTTC; cdr3_aa: CASSIGGGSSWETQYF
v_call: TRBV10-3; cdr3_length: 14; clone_size: -; j_call: TRBJ2-3; d_call: -; cdr3_nt: TGTGCCATCAAGGAAGGAGGGAGCGCAGATACGCAGTATTTT; cdr3_aa: CAIKEGGSADTQYF
v_call: TRBV19; cdr3_length: 14; clone_size: -; j_call: TRBJ1-4; d_call: -; cdr3_nt: TGTGCCAGTAGTATAAAAGGGAGGAGGGAAAAACTGTTTTTT; cdr3_aa: CASSIKGRREKLFF
v_call: TRBV4-3; cdr3_length: 17; clone_size: -; j_call: TRBJ1-6; d_call: -; cdr3_nt: TGCGCCAGCAGCCAAGATATTAGTCCAAGCGCAAATTCACCCCTCCACTTT; cdr3_aa: CASSQDISPSANSPLHF
v_call: TRBV18; cdr3_length: 14; clone_size: -; j_call: TRBJ1-1; d_call: -; cdr3_nt: TGTGCCAGCTCACCGGGGCGGGGGAAGACTGAAGCTTTCTTT; cdr3_aa: CASSPGRGKTEAFF
v_call: TRBV5-8; cdr3_length: 13; clone_size: -; j_call: TRBJ2-5; d_call: -; cdr3_nt: TGTGCCAGCGGGCGTCCGGGACTTCCGACCCAGTACTTC; cdr3_aa: CASGRPGLPTQYF
v_call: TRBV6-2/TRBV6-3; cdr3_length: 20; clone_size: -; j_call: TRBJ2-2; d_call: TRBD2; cdr3_nt: TGTGCCAGCAGTTACTCCCGGGGGGATAGCGGGGGAACGAACACCGGGGAGCTGTTTTTT; cdr3_aa: CASSYSRGDSGGTNTGELFF